This T cell receptor beta chain derives from a study of blood T cell repertoires in COVID-19. Repertoires were generated with immunoSEQ multiplex PCR, while TCRdb's copy carries only in-frame clones and drops some. Of under 250,000 clones in the sample, approximately 82% were seen once. The CDR3 loop spans 17 amino acids. Germline values: CDR1 SGDLS, CDR2 YYNGEE. Trimming at V came to 3 bases and at J to 2 bases, leaving 10 bases not matched to a gene. This receptor was identified in a woman aged 45-65 years with acute or convalescent COVID-19. V gene TRBV9 combines with J gene TRBJ1-3, with TRBD1 identical over 8 bases. Sample: peripheral blood. The CDR3 here is CASSARPGTGAGNTIYF. CDR3 DNA sequence: TGTGCCAGCAGCGCAAGGCCCGGGACAGGAGCTGGAAACACCATATATTTT.